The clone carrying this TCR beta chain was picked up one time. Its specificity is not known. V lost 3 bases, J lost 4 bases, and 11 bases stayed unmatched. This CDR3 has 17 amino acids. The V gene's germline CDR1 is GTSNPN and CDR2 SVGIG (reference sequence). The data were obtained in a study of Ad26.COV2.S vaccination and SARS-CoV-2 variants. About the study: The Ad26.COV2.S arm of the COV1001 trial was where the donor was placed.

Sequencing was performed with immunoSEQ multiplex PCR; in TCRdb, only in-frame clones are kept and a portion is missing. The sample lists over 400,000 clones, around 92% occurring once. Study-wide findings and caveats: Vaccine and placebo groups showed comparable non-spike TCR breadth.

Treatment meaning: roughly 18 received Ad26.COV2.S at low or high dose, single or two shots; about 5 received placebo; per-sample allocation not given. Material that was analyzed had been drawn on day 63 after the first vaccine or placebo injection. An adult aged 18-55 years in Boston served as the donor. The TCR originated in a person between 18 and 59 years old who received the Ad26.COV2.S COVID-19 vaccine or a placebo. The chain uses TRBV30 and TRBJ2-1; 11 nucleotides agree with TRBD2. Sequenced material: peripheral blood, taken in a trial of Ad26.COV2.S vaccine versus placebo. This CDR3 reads CAWRRGDLAGGYNEQFF. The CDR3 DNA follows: TGTGCCTGGAGGAGAGGAGATCTAGCGGGGGGTTACAATGAGCAGTTCTTC.